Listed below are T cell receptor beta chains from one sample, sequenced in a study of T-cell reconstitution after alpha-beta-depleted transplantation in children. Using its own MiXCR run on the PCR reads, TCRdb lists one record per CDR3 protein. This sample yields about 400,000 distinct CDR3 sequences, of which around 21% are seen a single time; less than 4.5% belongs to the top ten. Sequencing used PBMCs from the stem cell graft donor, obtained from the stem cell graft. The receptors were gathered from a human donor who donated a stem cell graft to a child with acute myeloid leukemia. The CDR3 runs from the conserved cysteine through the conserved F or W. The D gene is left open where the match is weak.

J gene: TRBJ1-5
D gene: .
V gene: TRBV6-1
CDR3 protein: CASSRGNSNQPQHF

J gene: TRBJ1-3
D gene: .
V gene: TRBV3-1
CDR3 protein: CASSHGPLSGNTIYF

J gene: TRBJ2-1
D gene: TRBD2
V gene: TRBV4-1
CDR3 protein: CASSQQASGTDYNEQFF

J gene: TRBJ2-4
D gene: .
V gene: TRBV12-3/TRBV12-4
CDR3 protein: CARGPTLAKNIQYF

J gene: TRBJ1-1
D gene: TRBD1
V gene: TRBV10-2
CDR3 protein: CASSARRAGGYSTEAFF

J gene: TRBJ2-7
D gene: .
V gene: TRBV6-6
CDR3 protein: CASSRPYGEQYF

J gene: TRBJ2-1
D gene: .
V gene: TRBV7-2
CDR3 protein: CASSLAWAGGVF

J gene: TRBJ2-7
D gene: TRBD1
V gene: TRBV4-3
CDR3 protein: CASSQEQGAEQYF

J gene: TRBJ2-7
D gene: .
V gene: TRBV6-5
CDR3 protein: CASSYGGAFSYEQYF

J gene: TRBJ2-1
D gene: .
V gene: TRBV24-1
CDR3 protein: CATSDLRRGPYNEQFF

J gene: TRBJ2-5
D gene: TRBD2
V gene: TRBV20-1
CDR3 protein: CSARAGGWETQYF

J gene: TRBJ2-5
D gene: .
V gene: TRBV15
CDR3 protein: CATSRDGSVQETQYF

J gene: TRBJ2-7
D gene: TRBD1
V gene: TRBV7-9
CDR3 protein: CASSLTQGALYEQYF

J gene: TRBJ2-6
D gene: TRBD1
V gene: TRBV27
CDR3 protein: CASSQGTAGANVLTF

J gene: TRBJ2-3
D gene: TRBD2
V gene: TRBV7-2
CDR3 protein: CASSHSSGRADTQYF

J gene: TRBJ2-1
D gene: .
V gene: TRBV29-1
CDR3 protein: CSVALRLVSEQFF

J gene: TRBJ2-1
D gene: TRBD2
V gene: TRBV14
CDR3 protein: CASSLAGAGEQFF

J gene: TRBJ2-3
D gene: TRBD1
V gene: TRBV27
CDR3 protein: CASSWTGGADTQYF

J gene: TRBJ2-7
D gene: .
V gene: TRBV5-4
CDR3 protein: CASSMGGGPTYEQYF

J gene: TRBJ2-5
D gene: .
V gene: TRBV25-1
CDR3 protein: CASRRTAKETQYF

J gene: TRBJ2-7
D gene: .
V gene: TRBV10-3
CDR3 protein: CAIRGSGGSSSTHEQYF

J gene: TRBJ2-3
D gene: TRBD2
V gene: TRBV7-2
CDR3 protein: CASSLEVAGGPRSQYF

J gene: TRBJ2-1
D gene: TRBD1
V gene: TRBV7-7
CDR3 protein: CASSLWTGKSDEQFF

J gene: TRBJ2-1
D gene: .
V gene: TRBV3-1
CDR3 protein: CASSQGAGENEQFF

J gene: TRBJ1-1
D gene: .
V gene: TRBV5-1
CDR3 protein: CASSFEQGTEAFF

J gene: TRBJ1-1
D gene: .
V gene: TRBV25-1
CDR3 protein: CASSLGRGTEAFF

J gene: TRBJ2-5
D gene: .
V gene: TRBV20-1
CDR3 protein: CSASSETQYF

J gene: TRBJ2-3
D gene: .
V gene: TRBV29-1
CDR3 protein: CSVAGPLVTQYF

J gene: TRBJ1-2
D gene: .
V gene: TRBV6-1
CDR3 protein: CASSDWTTHGYTF

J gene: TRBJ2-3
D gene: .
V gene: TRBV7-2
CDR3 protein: CASSSSTSTDTQYF

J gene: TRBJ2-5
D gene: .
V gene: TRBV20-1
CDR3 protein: CSAPNLGPSIGDTQYF

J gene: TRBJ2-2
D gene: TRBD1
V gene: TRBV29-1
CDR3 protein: CSVEKAGTGTGELFF

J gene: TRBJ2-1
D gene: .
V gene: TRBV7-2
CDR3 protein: CASSLRVTQQGNEQFF

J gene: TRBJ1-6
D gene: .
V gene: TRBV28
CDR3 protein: CASSSGQSNSPLHF

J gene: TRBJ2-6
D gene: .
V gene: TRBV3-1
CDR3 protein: CASRLKDGYSGANVLTF

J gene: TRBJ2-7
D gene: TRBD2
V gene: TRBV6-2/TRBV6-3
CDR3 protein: CASRSSSGMFYEQYF

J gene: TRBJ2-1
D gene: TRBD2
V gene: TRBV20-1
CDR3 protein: CSAPDKAGGFNNEQFF

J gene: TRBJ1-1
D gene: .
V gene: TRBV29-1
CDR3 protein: CSVFSWTALNTEAFF

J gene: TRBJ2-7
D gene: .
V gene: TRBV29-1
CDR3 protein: CSVGGGRTYEQYF

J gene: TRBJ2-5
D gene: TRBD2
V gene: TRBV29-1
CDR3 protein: CSVSSGGGGTQYF

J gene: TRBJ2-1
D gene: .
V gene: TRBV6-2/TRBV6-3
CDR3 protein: CASSYPPGSYNEQFF

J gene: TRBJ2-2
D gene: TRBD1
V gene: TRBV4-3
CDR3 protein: CASSLGQGSTGELFF

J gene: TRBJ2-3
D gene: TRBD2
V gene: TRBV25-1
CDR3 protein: CASSVAGISTDTQYF

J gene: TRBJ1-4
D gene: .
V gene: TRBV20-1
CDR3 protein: CSARGLDEKLFF

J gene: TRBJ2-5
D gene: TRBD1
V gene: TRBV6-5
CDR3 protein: CASSYDRVEETQYF

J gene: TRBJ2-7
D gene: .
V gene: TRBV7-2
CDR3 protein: CASSLAHSNYEQYF

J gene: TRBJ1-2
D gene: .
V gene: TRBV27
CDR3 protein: CASSLSRGRRTYGYTF

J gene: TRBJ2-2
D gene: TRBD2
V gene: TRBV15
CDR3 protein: CATSRDRTSEGELFF

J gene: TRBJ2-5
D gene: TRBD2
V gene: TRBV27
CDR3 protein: CASSLVASGPSSAQYF

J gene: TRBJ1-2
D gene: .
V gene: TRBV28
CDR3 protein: CASSLSGQPYYGYTF

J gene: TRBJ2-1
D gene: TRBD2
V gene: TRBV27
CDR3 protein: CASKDGGSSYNEQFF

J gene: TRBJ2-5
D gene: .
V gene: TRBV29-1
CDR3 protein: CSVDGLQRPGRTQETQYF

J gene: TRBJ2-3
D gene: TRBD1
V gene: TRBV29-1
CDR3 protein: CSVDRADRATDTQYF

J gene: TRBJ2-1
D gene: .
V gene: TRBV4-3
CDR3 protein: CATSQEIANEQFF

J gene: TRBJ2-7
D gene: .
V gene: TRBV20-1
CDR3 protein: CSASRGEGPYEQYF

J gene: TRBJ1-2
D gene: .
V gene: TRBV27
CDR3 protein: CASSLTGLRYTF

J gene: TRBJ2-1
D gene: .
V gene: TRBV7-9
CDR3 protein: CASSLVQGRQFF

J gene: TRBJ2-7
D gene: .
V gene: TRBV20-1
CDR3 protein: CSAREQENKNEQYF

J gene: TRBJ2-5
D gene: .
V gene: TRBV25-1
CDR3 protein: CASSESASDQETQYF